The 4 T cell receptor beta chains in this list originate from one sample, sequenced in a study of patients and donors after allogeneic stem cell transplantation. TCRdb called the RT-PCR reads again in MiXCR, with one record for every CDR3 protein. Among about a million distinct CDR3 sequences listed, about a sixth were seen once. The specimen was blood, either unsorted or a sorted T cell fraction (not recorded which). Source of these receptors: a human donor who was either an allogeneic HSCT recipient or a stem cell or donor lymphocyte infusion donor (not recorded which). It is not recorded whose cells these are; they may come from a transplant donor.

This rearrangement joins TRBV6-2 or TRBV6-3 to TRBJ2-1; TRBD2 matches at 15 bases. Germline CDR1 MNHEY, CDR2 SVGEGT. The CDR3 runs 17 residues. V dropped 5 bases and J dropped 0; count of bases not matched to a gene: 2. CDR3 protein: CASSGTSGGLSYNEQFF. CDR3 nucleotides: TGTGCCAGCAGTGGGACTAGCGGGGGGCTCTCCTACAATGAGCAGTTCTTC.

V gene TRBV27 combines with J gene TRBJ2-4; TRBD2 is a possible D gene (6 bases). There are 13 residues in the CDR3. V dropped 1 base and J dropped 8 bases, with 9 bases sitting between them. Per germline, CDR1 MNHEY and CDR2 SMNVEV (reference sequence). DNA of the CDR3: TGTGCCAGCAGTTTATACGGGGGAGACATTCAGTACTTC. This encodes CASSLYGGDIQYF.

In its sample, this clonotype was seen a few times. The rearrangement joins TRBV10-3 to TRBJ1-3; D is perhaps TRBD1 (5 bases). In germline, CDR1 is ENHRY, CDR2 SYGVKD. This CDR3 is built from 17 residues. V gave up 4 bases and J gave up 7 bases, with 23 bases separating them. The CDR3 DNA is TGTGCCATCAGTGGACAGCAGCGGCAAGTAGTAGGCAACACCATATATTTT. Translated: CAISGQQRQVVGNTIYF.

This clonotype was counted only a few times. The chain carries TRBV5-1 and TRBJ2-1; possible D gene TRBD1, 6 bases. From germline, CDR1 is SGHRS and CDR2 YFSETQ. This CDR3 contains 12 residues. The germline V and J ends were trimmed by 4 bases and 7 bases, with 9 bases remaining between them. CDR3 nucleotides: TGCGCCAGCAGCGATCAGGGGAATGAGCAGTTCTTC. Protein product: CASSDQGNEQFF.